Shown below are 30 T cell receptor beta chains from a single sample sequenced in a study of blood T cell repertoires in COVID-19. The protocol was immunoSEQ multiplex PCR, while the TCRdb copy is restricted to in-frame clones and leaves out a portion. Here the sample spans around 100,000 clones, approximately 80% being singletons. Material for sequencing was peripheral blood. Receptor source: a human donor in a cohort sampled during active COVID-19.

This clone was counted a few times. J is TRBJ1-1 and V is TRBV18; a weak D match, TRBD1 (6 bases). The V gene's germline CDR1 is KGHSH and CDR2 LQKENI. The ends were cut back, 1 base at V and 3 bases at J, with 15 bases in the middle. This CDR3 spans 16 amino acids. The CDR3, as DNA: TGTGCCAGCTCACCACTGGGGGCTTACGGGTACACTGAAGCTTTCTTT. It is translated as CASSPLGAYGYTEAFF.

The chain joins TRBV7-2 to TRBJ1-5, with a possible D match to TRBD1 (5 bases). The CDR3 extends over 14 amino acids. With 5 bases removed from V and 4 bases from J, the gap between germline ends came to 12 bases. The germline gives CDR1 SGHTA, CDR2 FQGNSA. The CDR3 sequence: CASSPQVSNQPQHF. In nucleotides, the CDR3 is TGTGCCAGCAGCCCACAGGTCTCGAATCAGCCCCAGCATTTT. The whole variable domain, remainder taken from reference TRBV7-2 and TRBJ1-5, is GAGVSQSPSNKVTEKGKDVELRCDPISGHTALYWYRQSLGQGLEFLIYFQGNSAPDKSGLPSDRFSAERTGGSVSTLTIQRTQQEDSAVYLCASSPQVSNQPQHFGDGTRLSIL.

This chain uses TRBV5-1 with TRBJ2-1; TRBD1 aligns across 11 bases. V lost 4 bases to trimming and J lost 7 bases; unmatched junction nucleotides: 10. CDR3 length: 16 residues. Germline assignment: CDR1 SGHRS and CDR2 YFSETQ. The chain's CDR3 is CASSRTGTGGMNEQFF. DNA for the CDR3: TGCGCCAGCAGCAGGACCGGGACAGGGGGTATGAATGAGCAGTTCTTC.

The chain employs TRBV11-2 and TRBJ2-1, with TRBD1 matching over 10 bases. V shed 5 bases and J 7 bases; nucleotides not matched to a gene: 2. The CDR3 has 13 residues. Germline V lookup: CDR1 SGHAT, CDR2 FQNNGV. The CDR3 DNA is TGTGCCAGCAGCCCGGACAGGGGGAATGAGCAGTTCTTC. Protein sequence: CASSPDRGNEQFF.

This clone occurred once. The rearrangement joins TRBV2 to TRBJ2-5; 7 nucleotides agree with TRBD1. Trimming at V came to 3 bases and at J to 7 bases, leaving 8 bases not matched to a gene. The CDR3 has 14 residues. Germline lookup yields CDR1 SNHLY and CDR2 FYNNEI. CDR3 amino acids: CASSDPVPGGTQYF. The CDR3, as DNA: TGTGCCAGCAGTGACCCCGTCCCAGGGGGGACCCAGTACTTC.

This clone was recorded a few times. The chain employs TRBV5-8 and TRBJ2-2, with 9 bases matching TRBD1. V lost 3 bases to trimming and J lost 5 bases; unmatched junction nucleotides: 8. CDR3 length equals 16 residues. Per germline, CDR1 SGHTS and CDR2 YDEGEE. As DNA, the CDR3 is TGTGCCAGCAGCTATGAACAGGGGGCTCGGACCGGGGAGCTGTTTTTT. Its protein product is CASSYEQGARTGELFF.

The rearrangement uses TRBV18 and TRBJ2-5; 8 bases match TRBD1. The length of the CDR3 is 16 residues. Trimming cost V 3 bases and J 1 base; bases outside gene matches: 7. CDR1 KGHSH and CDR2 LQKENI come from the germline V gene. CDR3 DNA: TGTGCCAGCTCACCTAACAGGGGGTTCGGCCAAGAGACCCAGTACTTC. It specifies CASSPNRGFGQETQYF.

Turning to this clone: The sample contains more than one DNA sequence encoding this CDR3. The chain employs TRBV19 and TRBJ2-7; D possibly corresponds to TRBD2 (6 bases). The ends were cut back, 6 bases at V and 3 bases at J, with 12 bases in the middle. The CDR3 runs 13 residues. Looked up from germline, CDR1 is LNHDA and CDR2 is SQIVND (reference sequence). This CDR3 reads CASRRTGGYEQYF. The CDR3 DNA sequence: TGTGCCAGTAGACGGACCGGGGGCTACGAGCAGTACTTC. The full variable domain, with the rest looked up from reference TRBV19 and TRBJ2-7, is DGGITQSPKYLFRKEGQNVTLSCEQNLNHDAMYWYRQDPGQGLRLIYYSQIVNDFQKGDIAEGYSVSREKKESFPLTVTSAQKNPTAFYLCASRRTGGYEQYFGPGTRLTVT.

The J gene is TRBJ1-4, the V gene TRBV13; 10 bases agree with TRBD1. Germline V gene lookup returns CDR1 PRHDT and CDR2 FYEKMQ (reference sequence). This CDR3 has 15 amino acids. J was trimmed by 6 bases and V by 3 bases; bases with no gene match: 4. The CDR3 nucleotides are TGTGCCAGCAGCTTGGGGACAGGGGTCTATGAAAAACTGTTTTTT. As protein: CASSLGTGVYEKLFF.

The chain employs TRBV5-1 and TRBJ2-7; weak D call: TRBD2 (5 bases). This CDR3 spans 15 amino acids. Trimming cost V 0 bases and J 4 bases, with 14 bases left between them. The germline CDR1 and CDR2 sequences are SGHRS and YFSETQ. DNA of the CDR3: TGCGCCAGCAGCTTGGGGCTGGGTTCGGGGTACGAGCAGTACTTC. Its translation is CASSLGLGSGYEQYF. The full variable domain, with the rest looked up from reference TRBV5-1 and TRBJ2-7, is KAGVTQTPRYLIKTRGQQVTLSCSPISGHRSVSWYQQTPGQGLQFLFEYFSETQRNKGNFPGRFSGRQFSNSRSEMNVSTLELGDSALYLCASSLGLGSGYEQYFGPGTRLTVT.

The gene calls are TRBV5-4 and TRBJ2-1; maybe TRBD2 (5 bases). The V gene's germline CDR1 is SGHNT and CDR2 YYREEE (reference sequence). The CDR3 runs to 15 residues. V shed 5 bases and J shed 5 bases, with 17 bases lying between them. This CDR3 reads CASRPDWSGDNEQFF. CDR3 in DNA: TGTGCCAGCAGGCCCGATTGGTCCGGGGACAATGAGCAGTTCTTC.

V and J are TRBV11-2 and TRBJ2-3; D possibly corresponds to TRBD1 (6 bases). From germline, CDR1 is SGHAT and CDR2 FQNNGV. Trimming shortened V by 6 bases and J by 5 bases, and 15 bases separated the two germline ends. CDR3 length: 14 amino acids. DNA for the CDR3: TGTGCCAGCAGGGATACAGGGATGGGAGATACGCAGTATTTT. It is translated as CASRDTGMGDTQYF. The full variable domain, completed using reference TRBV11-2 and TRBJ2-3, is EAGVAQSPRYKIIEKRQSVAFWCNPISGHATLYWYQQILGQGPKLLIQFQNNGVVDDSQLPKDRFSAERLKGVDSTLKIQPAKLEDSAVYLCASRDTGMGDTQYFGPGTRLTVL.

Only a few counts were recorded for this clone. The CDR3 nucleotides are TGTGCCAGCAGACCGACAGGGGGAGGCTATGGCTACACCTTC. This encodes CASRPTGGGYGYTF. The rearrangement uses TRBV27 and TRBJ1-2; 9 nucleotides line up with TRBD1. Unmatched junction bases numbered 6, after V lost 6 bases and J lost 4 bases. Germline loops: CDR1 MNHEY, CDR2 SMNVEV (reference sequence). The CDR3 loop spans 14 amino acids.

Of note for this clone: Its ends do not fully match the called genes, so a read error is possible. The CDR3 DNA sequence: TGTGCTAGCAGCTTGGGGGTAGCGGGAGGTAACAATGAGCAGTTCTTC. The encoded protein is CASSLGVAGGNNEQFF. V and J are TRBV7-7 and TRBJ2-1, with TRBD2 matching over 10 bases. The CDR3 length is 16 residues. CDR1 is SSHAT, CDR2 FNYEAQ, per germline (reference sequence).

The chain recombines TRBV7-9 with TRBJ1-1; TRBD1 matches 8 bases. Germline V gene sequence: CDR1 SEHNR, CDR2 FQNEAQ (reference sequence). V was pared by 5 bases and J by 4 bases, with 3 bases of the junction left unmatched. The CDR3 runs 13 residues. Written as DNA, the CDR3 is TGTGCCAGCAGCCGAGACAGGGGCACTGAAGCTTTCTTT. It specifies CASSRDRGTEAFF.

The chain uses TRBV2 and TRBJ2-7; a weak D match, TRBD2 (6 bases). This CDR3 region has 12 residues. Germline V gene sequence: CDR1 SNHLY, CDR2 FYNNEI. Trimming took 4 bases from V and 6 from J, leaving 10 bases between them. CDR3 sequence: CASSVTSSEQYF. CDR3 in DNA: TGTGCCAGCAGTGTGACTAGTTCCGAGCAGTACTTC.

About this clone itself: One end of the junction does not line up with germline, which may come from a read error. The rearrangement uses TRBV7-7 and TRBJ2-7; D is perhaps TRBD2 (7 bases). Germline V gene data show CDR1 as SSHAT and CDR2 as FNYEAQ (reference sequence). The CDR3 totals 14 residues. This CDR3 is CASSPEGGVGEQYF. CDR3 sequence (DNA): TGTGCTAGCAGCCCAGAAGGGGGGGTGGGCGAGCAGTACTTC.

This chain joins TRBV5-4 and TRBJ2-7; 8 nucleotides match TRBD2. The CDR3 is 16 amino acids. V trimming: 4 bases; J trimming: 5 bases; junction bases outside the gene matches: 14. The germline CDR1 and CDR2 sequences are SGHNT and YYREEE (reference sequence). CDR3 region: CASSPGGKREGNEQYF. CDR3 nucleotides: TGTGCCAGCAGCCCGGGTGGGAAACGGGAGGGGAACGAGCAGTACTTC.

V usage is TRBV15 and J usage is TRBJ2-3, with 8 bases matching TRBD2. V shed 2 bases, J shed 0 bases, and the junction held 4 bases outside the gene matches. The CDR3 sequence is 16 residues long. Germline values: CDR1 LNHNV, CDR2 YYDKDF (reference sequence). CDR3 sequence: CATSRTIAGSTDTQYF. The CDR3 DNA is TGTGCCACCAGCAGAACCATAGCGGGGAGCACAGATACGCAGTATTTT.

The CDR3 region is CASSQVTTQPYGYTF. CDR3 coding DNA: TGCGCCAGCAGCCAAGTGACGACACAACCCTATGGCTACACCTTC. This rearrangement joins TRBV4-1 to TRBJ1-2; no clear D gene. The CDR3 is 15 residues long. V was clipped by 1 base and J by 4 bases, with 13 bases between them. Per germline, CDR1 MGHRA and CDR2 YSYEKL.

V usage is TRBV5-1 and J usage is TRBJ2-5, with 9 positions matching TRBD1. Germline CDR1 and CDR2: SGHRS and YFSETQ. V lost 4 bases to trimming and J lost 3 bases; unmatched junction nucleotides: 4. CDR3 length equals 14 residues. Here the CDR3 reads CASSKGQGKETQYF. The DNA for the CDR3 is TGCGCCAGCAGCAAGGGACAGGGAAAAGAGACCCAGTACTTC.

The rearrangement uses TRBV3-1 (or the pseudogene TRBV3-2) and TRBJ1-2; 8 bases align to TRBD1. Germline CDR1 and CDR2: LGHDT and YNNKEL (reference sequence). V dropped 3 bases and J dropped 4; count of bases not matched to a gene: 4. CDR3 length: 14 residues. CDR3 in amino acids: CASSQVDRAYGYTF. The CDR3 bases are TGTGCCAGCAGCCAGGTGGACAGGGCCTATGGCTACACCTTC.

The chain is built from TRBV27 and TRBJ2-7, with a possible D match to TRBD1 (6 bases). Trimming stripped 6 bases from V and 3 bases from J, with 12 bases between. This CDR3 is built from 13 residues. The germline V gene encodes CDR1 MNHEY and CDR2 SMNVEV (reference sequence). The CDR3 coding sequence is TGTGCCAGCAGGCCGGGACACCTCTACGAGCAGTACTTC. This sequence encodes CASRPGHLYEQYF.

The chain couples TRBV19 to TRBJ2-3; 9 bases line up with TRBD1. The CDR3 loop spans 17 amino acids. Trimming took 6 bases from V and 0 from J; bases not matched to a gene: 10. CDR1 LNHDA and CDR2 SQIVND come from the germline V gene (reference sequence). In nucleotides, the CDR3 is TGTGCCAGTAGAACTCCCCTGGGACAGGGAAGCACAGATACGCAGTATTTT. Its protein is CASRTPLGQGSTDTQYF.

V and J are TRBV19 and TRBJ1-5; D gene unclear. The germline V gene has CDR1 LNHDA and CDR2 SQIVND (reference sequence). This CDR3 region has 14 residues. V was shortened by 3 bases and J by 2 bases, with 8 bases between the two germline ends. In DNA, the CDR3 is TGTGCCAGTAGTATGGGCCCTGGCAATCAGCCCCAGCATTTT. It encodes CASSMGPGNQPQHF.

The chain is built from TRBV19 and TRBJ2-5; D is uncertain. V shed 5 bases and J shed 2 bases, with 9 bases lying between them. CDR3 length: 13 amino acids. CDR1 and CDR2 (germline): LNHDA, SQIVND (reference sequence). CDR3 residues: CASSPRHQETQYF. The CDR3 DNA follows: TGTGCCAGTAGTCCCAGACATCAAGAGACCCAGTACTTC.

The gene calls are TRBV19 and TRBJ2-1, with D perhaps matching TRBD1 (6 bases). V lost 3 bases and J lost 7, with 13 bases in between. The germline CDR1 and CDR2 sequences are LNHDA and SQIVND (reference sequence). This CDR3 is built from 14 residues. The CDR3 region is CASSIISGQNEQFF. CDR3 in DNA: TGTGCCAGTAGTATCATCTCGGGACAAAATGAGCAGTTCTTC.

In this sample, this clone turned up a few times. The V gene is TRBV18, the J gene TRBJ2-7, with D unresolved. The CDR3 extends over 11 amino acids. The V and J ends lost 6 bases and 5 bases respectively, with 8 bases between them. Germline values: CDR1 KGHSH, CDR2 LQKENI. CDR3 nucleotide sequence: TGTGCCAGCTCCCTACTCGACGAGCAGTACTTC. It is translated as CASSLLDEQYF. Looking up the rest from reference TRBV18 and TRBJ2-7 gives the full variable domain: NAGVMQNPRHLVRRRGQEARLRCSPMKGHSHVYWYRQLPEEGLKFMVYLQKENIIDESGMPKERFSAEFPKEGPSILRIQQVVRGDSAAYFCASSLLDEQYFGPGTRLTVT.

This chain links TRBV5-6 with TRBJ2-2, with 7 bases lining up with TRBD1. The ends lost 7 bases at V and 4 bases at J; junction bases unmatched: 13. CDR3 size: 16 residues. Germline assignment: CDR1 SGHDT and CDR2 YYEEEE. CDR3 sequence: CASLKLGSGGTGELFF. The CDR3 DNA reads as TGTGCCAGCCTGAAGCTTGGGTCAGGGGGCACCGGGGAGCTGTTTTTT.

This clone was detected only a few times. The chain's CDR3 is CASSLDTRRNEQFF. The CDR3 nucleotides read TGTGCCAGCAGCTTAGACACTCGGAGGAATGAGCAGTTCTTC. The V and J genes are TRBV7-9 and TRBJ2-1; D is perhaps TRBD2 (5 bases). Per the germline V gene, CDR1 is SEHNR and CDR2 is FQNEAQ (reference sequence). The CDR3 runs 14 residues. V was shortened by 1 base and J by 7 bases, with 11 bases between the two germline ends.